These T cell receptor beta chains were read from a single sample in a study of blood T cell repertoires in COVID-19. Clones were read by immunoSEQ multiplex PCR, and TCRdb kept only the in-frame ones, dropping some. Altogether over 250,000 clones are present, roughly 85% being singletons, with the ten largest covering approximately 10%. The sequencing sample was made of peripheral blood. The source is a woman aged 45-59 years who had recovered from COVID-19. Both conserved end residues are part of each CDR3. Size tells how often a clone was seen (once, few, many) or the class of an expanded clone, and some rows leave it out.

TRBV28	TRBJ1-2	-	CASSGQGGYTF
TRBV30	TRBJ2-7	-	CAWSPKRGGLYEQYF
TRBV5-8	TRBJ1-5	-	CASSPYRNSNQPQHF
TRBV19	TRBJ2-7	once	CASSISTFPYEQYF
TRBV5-1	TRBJ1-2	-	CASRSDVQGSIGYTF
TRBV11-2	TRBJ2-1	-	CASSLDDRSGRAYNEQFF
TRBV29-1	TRBJ1-1	many	CSVATREGTEAFF
TRBV7-9	TRBJ2-1	-	CASSFARSSYNEQFF
TRBV27	TRBJ1-4	-	CASSSGSATNEKLFF
TRBV12-3/TRBV12-4	TRBJ1-2	-	CASRQGFDYGYTF
TRBV30	TRBJ1-2	-	CAWSAQGSYGYTF
TRBV30	TRBJ1-1	-	CASGGNTEAFF
TRBV7-3	TRBJ2-1	-	CASSSIRRTGTHNEQFF
TRBV5-1	TRBJ2-2	-	CASSPRDRNTGELFF
TRBV5-1	TRBJ2-4	-	CASSRGLAGSLAKNIQYF
TRBV24-1	TRBJ2-3	-	CATSEPQDYRGGDTQYF
TRBV4-2	TRBJ2-2	-	CASSPSPGELFF
TRBV19	TRBJ2-7	-	CASTPGTGAGEQYF